Listed here are 6 T cell receptor beta chains from one sample, sequenced in a study of a mutant IDH1 vaccine in newly diagnosed glioma (dated by TCRdb to about 2021). The time point label of this sample denotes: baseline, week 1 (first vaccination visit). The label giving this sample's treatment or condition can be read as: pre-vaccination baseline after standard-of-care therapy. The library was prepared using the immunoSEQ multiplex PCR assay. TCRdb holds this immuneACCESS table with in-frame rearrangements only. Some clones are missing; in checked studies, unresolved V genes explain under half, and the rest has no known cause. Present in this sample are 30,000 to 40,000 clones, around 82% of which were seen just once. Less than 9.5% of the sample is taken by the ten largest. The sample consisted of PBMCs, taken from a glioma patient treated with radiotherapy, temozolomide or both. These receptors were collected from a middle-aged man with glioma. Some clones in this sample may be carry-over from other donors' samples.

The CDR3 protein is CASTEQGSNYGYTF. CDR3 sequence (DNA): TGTGCCAGTACCGAACAGGGATCCAACTATGGCTACACCTTC. The chain uses TRBV19 and TRBJ1-2; TRBD1 might be the D (6 bases). Germline V gives CDR1 LNHDA, CDR2 SQIVND (reference sequence). CDR3 length equals 14 residues. V lost 7 bases and J 2 bases, leaving 14 bases between the germline ends.

This sequence joins TRBV19 and TRBJ1-4, with unresolved D. The V gene lost 5 bases and the J gene lost 5 bases, with 15 bases spanning the gap. This CDR3 has 15 residues. Per the germline V gene, CDR1 is LNHDA and CDR2 is SQIVND (reference sequence). DNA of the CDR3: TGTGCCAGTAGTCTCTGGGCTCGAGGAAATGAAAAACTGTTTTTT. Residues: CASSLWARGNEKLFF.

The V call is TRBV7-5, the J call TRBJ1-1. TRBV7-5 corresponds to a pseudogene. The CDR3 loop spans 10 amino acids. The CDR3 here is CARSFPEAFF. CDR3 sequence (DNA): TGTGCCAGAAGCTTTCCGGAAGCTTTCTTT.

This chain connects TRBV14 to TRBJ2-7, with 7 bases fitting TRBD1. The CDR3 is 16 amino acids. CDR1 is SGHDN, CDR2 FVKESK, per germline. V dropped 4 bases and J dropped 2; count of bases not matched to a gene: 11. The CDR3 DNA is TGTGCCAGCAGCCGCCTCACCGGGACAGAAACCTACGAGCAGTACTTC. It specifies CASSRLTGTETYEQYF.

The sample holds one count of this clone. The chain employs TRBV5-1 and TRBJ1-1; 11 bases are a match to TRBD1. CDR1 SGHRS and CDR2 YFSETQ come from the germline V gene. V lost 0 bases, J lost 5 bases, and 18 bases stayed unmatched. The CDR3 length is 20 residues. CDR3 nucleotide sequence: TGCGCCAGCAGCTTGGGGTGGACAGGGGGCGACTTGAATTTGGAGACTGAAGCTTTCTTT. Its protein is CASSLGWTGGDLNLETEAFF.

The rearrangement uses TRBV5-4 and TRBJ2-3, with D possibly TRBD2 on 5 matching bases. The CDR3 runs to 14 residues. Trimming removed 7 bases from V and 2 bases from J, with 14 bases in between. Looked up from germline, CDR1 is SGHNT and CDR2 is YYREEE (reference sequence). CDR3 DNA: TGTGCCAGCGAGGACTGGCAACTCACAGATACGCAGTATTTT. This translates into CASEDWQLTDTQYF.